The 29 T cell receptor beta chains listed next were all sequenced from one sample in a study of regulatory dendritic cells for organ transplantation. The table came from immunoSEQ multiplex PCR; TCRdb's copy has only in-frame clones and leaves some out. The sample consists of under 25,000 clones, 60% to 80% of them appearing once. Sequences were obtained from memory CD4+ T cells from blood. Subset of the sample: CD45RO+ memory T cells. The receptors stem from a human donor in good health.

This rearrangement joins TRBV5-6 to TRBJ1-1; the D gene is possibly TRBD1 (5 bases). The CDR3 has 15 residues. The germline V gene encodes CDR1 SGHDT and CDR2 YYEEEE. V was cut by 0 bases and J by 6 bases, with 15 bases left in between. CDR3 nucleotide sequence: TGTGCCAGCAGCTTGGGGGGCAGGGTAGTTGCTGAAGCTTTCTTT. Amino acids: CASSLGGRVVAEAFF.

The V gene is TRBV18, the J gene TRBJ1-4; 7 nucleotides align to TRBD1. V lost 3 bases and J lost 7; bases outside the gene matches: 5. From germline, CDR1 is KGHSH and CDR2 LQKENI. This CDR3 comprises 14 residues. CDR3 DNA sequence: TGTGCCAGCTCACCTTCCCAGGGGGGTGAAAAACTGTTTTTT. Translating it yields CASSPSQGGEKLFF.

V usage is TRBV9 and J usage is TRBJ1-4; D gene unclear. V lost 4 bases to trimming and J lost 5 bases, with 15 bases between them. CDR3 size: 15 residues. CDR1 SGDLS and CDR2 YYNGEE come from the germline V gene. Here the CDR3 reads CASSFADNPNEKLFF. The CDR3 DNA is TGTGCCAGCAGCTTCGCCGACAATCCCAATGAAAAACTGTTTTTT. Full variable domain (rest looked up from reference TRBV9 and TRBJ1-4): DSGVTQTPKHLITATGQRVTLRCSPRSGDLSVYWYQQSLDQGLQFLIQYYNGEERAKGNILERFSAQQFPDLHSELNLSSLELGDSALYFCASSFADNPNEKLFFGSGTQLSVL.

The rearrangement uses TRBV14 and TRBJ2-2, with 10 positions matching TRBD2. Trimming at V came to 2 bases and at J to 4 bases, leaving 4 bases not matched to a gene. This CDR3 has 16 residues. CDR1 is SGHDN and CDR2 is FVKESK in the germline V gene. CDR3 nucleotide sequence: TGTGCCAGCAGCCAACGAGCGGGGGGGACCACCGGGGAGCTGTTTTTT. It specifies CASSQRAGGTTGELFF.

The chain employs TRBV5-1 and TRBJ2-5, with 8 positions matching TRBD1. The CDR3 covers 14 residues. Germline trimming cut 4 bases from V and 4 bases from J; bases unmatched to any gene: 6. The germline gives CDR1 SGHRS, CDR2 YFSETQ. The CDR3 is CASSGEQGGETQYF. The CDR3 nucleotides are TGCGCCAGCAGCGGGGAACAGGGGGGAGAGACCCAGTACTTC.

J is TRBJ2-3 and V is TRBV5-4; 7 nucleotides align to TRBD1. Trimming cost V 4 bases and J 6 bases; bases outside gene matches: 2. Germline assignment: CDR1 SGHNT and CDR2 YYREEE (reference sequence). CDR3 length: 12 residues. Here the CDR3 reads CASSTGEDTQYF. The CDR3 nucleotides read TGTGCCAGCAGCACAGGGGAGGATACGCAGTATTTT.

Remarks on this clone: At one boundary the junction diverges from the germline segment, which might be a read error. The chain has TRBV29-1 and TRBJ1-2; 10 bases line up with TRBD1. The germline V gene encodes CDR1 SQVTM and CDR2 ANQGSEA. The CDR3 length is 13 residues. CDR3 amino acids: CSGAGQGNYDYTF. Here the CDR3 DNA reads TGCAGCGGTGCGGGACAGGGGAACTATGACTACACCTTC.

J is TRBJ2-5 and V is TRBV19; possible D gene TRBD2, 6 bases. CDR1 is LNHDA, CDR2 SQIVND, per germline (reference sequence). Trimming pared 6 bases from V and 5 bases from J, leaving 10 bases between. The CDR3 has 12 residues. The DNA for the CDR3 is TGTGCCAGTAGCCCGGGAGTGGAGACCCAGTACTTC. Translating it yields CASSPGVETQYF.

This clone turned up a few times. The chain links TRBV5-4 to TRBJ2-6, with D possibly matching TRBD2 (5 bases). V was cut by 7 bases and J by 7 bases, with 18 bases left in between. Germline V CDR1 and CDR2: SGHNT, YYREEE (reference sequence). The CDR3 has 15 amino acids. The CDR3 bases are TGTGCCAGCGGAATTGACCTTCGGGGAGCCAACGTCCTGACTTTC. Translating it yields CASGIDLRGANVLTF.

V gene TRBV4-1 combines with J gene TRBJ1-2, with D perhaps matching TRBD1 (6 bases). This CDR3 spans 15 amino acids. The germline V and J ends were trimmed by 0 bases and 4 bases, with 12 bases remaining between them. Germline CDR1 is MGHRA and CDR2 is YSYEKL. This chain's CDR3 is CASSQESRGVYGYTF. The CDR3 bases are TGCGCCAGCAGCCAAGAAAGCAGGGGAGTCTATGGCTACACCTTC.

The rearrangement uses TRBV5-1 and TRBJ2-7; TRBD2 agrees at 11 bases. This CDR3 has 17 residues. The germline CDR1 and CDR2 sequences are SGHRS and YFSETQ. V gave up 0 bases and J gave up 5 bases; unmatched junction bases: 10. The CDR3 loop is CASSLALSSGGTHEQYF. CDR3 nucleotides: TGCGCCAGCAGCTTGGCACTATCTAGCGGGGGGACCCACGAGCAGTACTTC.

J is TRBJ1-1 and V is TRBV5-4; tentatively, D is TRBD1 (6 bases). This CDR3 comprises 13 residues. V was cut by 4 bases and J by 4 bases, with 11 bases left in between. The germline V gene encodes CDR1 SGHNT and CDR2 YYREEE (reference sequence). CDR3 sequence reads: CASSREGGTEAFF. The DNA of the CDR3 is TGTGCCAGCAGCCGAGAAGGGGGCACTGAAGCTTTCTTT.

This clone was detected a few times. V is TRBV7-2 and J is TRBJ2-4, with TRBD2 matching 11 bases. CDR1 and CDR2 from the germline V gene are SGHTA and FQGNSA. CDR3 size: 17 residues. The V gene end was trimmed by 1 base and the J gene end by 1 base; junction bases not matched to a gene: 3. CDR3 bases: TGTGCCAGCAGCTTAGAGCCTAGCGGGGGGGCCAAAAACATTCAGTACTTC. Protein: CASSLEPSGGAKNIQYF.

This clone occurred a few times. The chain has TRBV2 and TRBJ2-7; D is ambiguous. Germline V gene sequence: CDR1 SNHLY, CDR2 FYNNEI. This CDR3 has 14 residues. V gave up 4 bases and J gave up 1 base, with 11 bases separating them. The CDR3 DNA sequence: TGTGCCAGCAGTGCATTACGTACATCCTACGAGCAGTACTTC. It yields the protein CASSALRTSYEQYF.

This clone appeared a single time. The rearrangement links TRBV11-3 to TRBJ2-5; weak D call: TRBD1 (5 bases). The V gene lost 4 bases and the J gene lost 5 bases, with 26 bases spanning the gap. The CDR3 loop spans 18 amino acids. Germline CDR1 SGHNT, CDR2 YENEEA. This CDR3 is CASSSKGRWTLEEETQYF. The DNA for the CDR3 is TGTGCCAGCAGCTCCAAGGGCCGTTGGACACTGGAAGAGGAGACCCAGTACTTC. The full variable domain, its missing parts supplied by reference TRBV11-3 and TRBJ2-5, is EAGVVQSPRYKIIEKKQPVAFWCNPISGHNTLYWYLQNLGQGPELLIRYENEEAVDDSQLPKDRFSAERLKGVDSTLKIQPAELGDSAVYLCASSSKGRWTLEEETQYFGPGTRLLVL.

V usage is TRBV7-9 and J usage is TRBJ1-2; D unresolved. The length of the CDR3 is 14 residues. Germline V gene lookup returns CDR1 SEHNR and CDR2 FQNEAQ (reference sequence). Trimming removed 6 bases at V and 6 bases at J, with 17 bases between. This chain's CDR3 is CASRGRRERNGYTF. CDR3 DNA: TGTGCCAGCAGGGGAAGGAGGGAAAGGAATGGCTACACCTTC.

This rearrangement joins TRBV5-5 to TRBJ1-1; 7 bases line up with TRBD1. The CDR3 is 14 amino acids. V lost 4 bases, J lost 3 bases, and 6 bases stayed unmatched. The germline gives CDR1 SGHKS, CDR2 YYEKEE (reference sequence). The chain's CDR3 is CASSRPTGDTEAFF. The CDR3 DNA sequence: TGTGCCAGCAGCCGGCCTACAGGGGACACTGAAGCTTTCTTT.

This rearrangement joins TRBV27 to TRBJ2-6; 7 bases are shared with TRBD2. Trimming took 2 bases from V and 0 from J; bases not matched to a gene: 7. The CDR3 contains 18 residues. Germline V gene data show CDR1 as MNHEY and CDR2 as SMNVEV (reference sequence). CDR3 DNA sequence: TGTGCCAGCAGTTTAACGGCAGGGAGGGCCTCTGGGGCCAACGTCCTGACTTTC. Translated, it gives CASSLTAGRASGANVLTF.

In its sample, this clone was seen a few times. The gene calls are TRBV4-1 and TRBJ1-6; D call uncertain. Trimming stripped 2 bases from V and 6 bases from J, with 8 bases between. From germline, CDR1 is MGHRA and CDR2 YSYEKL. The CDR3 has 14 residues. The CDR3 region is CASSQSNFNSPLHF. The CDR3 DNA reads as TGCGCCAGCAGCCAAAGTAACTTTAATTCACCCCTCCACTTT.

The V and J genes are TRBV23-1 and TRBJ1-2, with 7 bases identical to TRBD1. TRBV23-1 is known as an ORF, though its function is uncertain. With 4 bases clipped from V and 8 bases from J, the junction kept 10 bases outside the gene matches. The CDR3 loop spans 14 amino acids. The CDR3 loop reads CASSRGEQGHGYTF. CDR3 nucleotides: TGCGCCAGCAGTCGTGGGGAACAGGGGCACGGCTACACCTTC.

This chain links TRBV7-2 with TRBJ2-7; the D gene is possibly TRBD2 (7 bases). CDR3 length equals 15 residues. V shed 5 bases and J shed 3 bases, with 17 bases lying between them. Germline CDR1 is SGHTA and CDR2 is FQGNSA. In DNA, the CDR3 is TGTGCCAGCAGCCACGACGGGGGGCGTTACTACGAGCAGTACTTC. This codes for CASSHDGGRYYEQYF. Full variable domain (remainder filled in from reference TRBV7-2 and TRBJ2-7): GAGVSQSPSNKVTEKGKDVELRCDPISGHTALYWYRQSLGQGLEFLIYFQGNSAPDKSGLPSDRFSAERTGGSVSTLTIQRTQQEDSAVYLCASSHDGGRYYEQYFGPGTRLTVT.

This chain connects TRBV7-9 to TRBJ2-7, with 11 bases lining up with TRBD1. V lost 5 bases and J lost 7; bases outside the gene matches: 16. This CDR3 has 17 amino acids. From germline, CDR1 is SEHNR and CDR2 FQNEAQ (reference sequence). The CDR3 sequence is CASSPGGPGQGVGEQYF. The CDR3 DNA sequence: TGTGCCAGCAGCCCCGGCGGACCGGGACAGGGGGTCGGAGAGCAGTACTTC. Together with reference TRBV7-9 and TRBJ2-7, the CDR3 gives the full variable domain: DTGVSQNPRHKITKRGQNVTFRCDPISEHNRLYWYRQTLGQGPEFLTYFQNEAQLEKSRLLSDRFSAERPKGSFSTLEIQRTEQGDSAMYLCASSPGGPGQGVGEQYFGPGTRLTVT.

This clone has just a few counts. This chain uses TRBV29-1 with TRBJ2-3; D possibly corresponds to TRBD1 (5 bases). Germline CDR1 is SQVTM and CDR2 is ANQGSEA. V shed 3 bases and J shed 3 bases, with 10 bases lying between them. The CDR3 runs 13 residues. As DNA, the CDR3 is TGCAGCGTTGAGCCAGGGAATACAGATACGCAGTATTTT. Protein: CSVEPGNTDTQYF.

This chain connects TRBV6-1 to TRBJ1-4; 9 nucleotides match TRBD1. Trimming cost V 8 bases and J 3 bases; bases outside gene matches: 7. CDR3 length: 15 amino acids. Looked up from germline, CDR1 is MNHNS and CDR2 is SASEGT. The chain's CDR3 is CASWGQGRANEKLFF. The CDR3 bases are TGTGCCAGCTGGGGACAGGGTAGGGCTAATGAAAAACTGTTTTTT.

The CDR3 sequence is CASSLGTATHNSPLHF. In DNA form, the CDR3 reads TGTGCCAGCAGCCTAGGGACAGCTACTCACAATTCACCCCTCCACTTT. The genes are TRBV5-8 and TRBJ1-6; 7 nucleotides match TRBD1. Germline V gene lookup returns CDR1 SGHTS and CDR2 YDEGEE. The CDR3 runs to 16 residues. The V gene end was trimmed by 4 bases and the J gene end by 7 bases; junction bases not matched to a gene: 11.

The chain links TRBV7-9 to TRBJ2-7, with 8 bases identical to TRBD1. The CDR3 runs to 15 residues. Losses at the gene ends were 5 bases for V and 6 bases for J; bases not matched to a gene: 12. Germline loops: CDR1 SEHNR, CDR2 FQNEAQ (reference sequence). The CDR3 sequence: CASSQTGDGLSEQYF. As DNA, the CDR3 is TGTGCCAGCAGCCAGACAGGGGACGGTCTAAGCGAGCAGTACTTC.

V is TRBV7-6 and J is TRBJ2-7; 8 bases map to TRBD2. This CDR3 spans 15 amino acids. Germline CDR1 SGHVS, CDR2 FNYEAQ. J gave up 2 bases and V 4 bases, and 7 bases lay outside the gene matches. The DNA of the CDR3 is TGTGCCAGCAGCTCCCCGGGGGGGGGCACCTACGAGCAGTACTTC. Translating it yields CASSSPGGGTYEQYF. The whole variable domain, filled in from reference TRBV7-6 and TRBJ2-7, reads GAGVSQSPRYKVTKRGQDVALRCDPISGHVSLYWYRQALGQGPEFLTYFNYEAQQDKSGLPNDRFSAERPEGSISTLTIQRTEQRDSAMYRCASSSPGGGTYEQYFGPGTRLTVT.

The chain combines TRBV5-5 with TRBJ1-3; possibly TRBD1 for D (6 bases). Per the germline V gene, CDR1 is SGHKS and CDR2 is YYEKEE (reference sequence). Trimming left V 2 bases short and J 0 bases short, with 15 bases between. The CDR3 extends over 17 amino acids. This CDR3 is CASSFVTGSNSGNTIYF. In DNA, the CDR3 is TGTGCCAGCAGCTTCGTGACAGGTTCAAACTCTGGAAACACCATATATTTT.

V usage is TRBV29-1 and J usage is TRBJ1-1; 7 nucleotides agree with TRBD1. Germline loops: CDR1 SQVTM, CDR2 ANQGSEA. V shed 8 bases, J shed 1 base, and the junction held 7 bases outside the gene matches. The CDR3 sequence is 13 residues long. CDR3 region: CSTRRQGNTEAFF. As DNA, the CDR3 is TGCAGCACCCGGAGACAGGGGAACACTGAAGCTTTCTTT. The full variable domain, with the rest looked up from reference TRBV29-1 and TRBJ1-1, is SAVISQKPSRDICQRGTSLTIQCQVDSQVTMMFWYRQQPGQSLTLIATANQGSEATYESGFVIDKFPISRPNLTFSTLTVSNMSPEDSSIYLCSTRRQGNTEAFFGQGTRLTVV.